This T cell receptor (beta chain) was sequenced for a study of T cell responses to AZD1222 COVID-19 vaccine. Regarding the study as a whole: Within unmutated variant regions lay the reported targets of nearly half of spike-specific TCRs.

This clone is a singleton in its sample. The antigen is undetermined. Second doses that came at about 4 or about 12 weeks were put together. Germline CDR1 reads GTSNPN; CDR2 reads SVGIG (reference sequence). CDR3 size: 13 residues. V shed 8 bases and J 2 bases; nucleotides not matched to a gene: 8. Libraries were prepared by immunoSEQ multiplex PCR; TCRdb keeps only in-frame clonotypes and omits some of them. The sample records 150,000 to 200,000 clones, roughly 88% being singletons. The sample was peripheral blood, taken 28 days after the second AZD1222 dose. The chain couples TRBV30 to TRBJ1-2; 7 positions agree with TRBD1. This sequence was found in an adult who received the AZD1222 COVID-19 vaccine. CDR3 coding DNA: TGTGCCGGAGGGACAGAGGGGAACTATGGCTACACCTTC. Amino acid sequence: CAGGTEGNYGYTF.